This T cell receptor (beta chain) originates from a study of cytomegalovirus exposure and HLA in healthy donors. Regarding the study as a whole: Researchers reported that a few CMV-associated chains were confirmed in vitro as CMV antigen-specific.

The table came from immunoSEQ multiplex PCR; TCRdb's copy has only in-frame clones and leaves some out. The profile shows about 130,000 clones, about 90% of them singletons. Between the trimmed V and J ends, which lost 7 bases and 5 bases, there was a span of 15 bases. Germline CDR1 reads LNHDA; CDR2 reads SQIVND (reference sequence). This CDR3 region has 14 residues. Regarding this clone: The antigen remains unidentified.

The chain has TRBV19 and TRBJ2-1; possible D gene TRBD2, 6 bases. Sequencing was performed on PBMCs. This TCR came from a woman aged 30 to 39 in good health and CMV-seropositive. The CDR3 region is CASKVLEGNNEQFF. DNA of the CDR3: TGTGCCAGTAAGGTACTGGAGGGGAACAATGAGCAGTTCTTC.